This T cell receptor beta chain was sequenced during a study of T-cell reconstitution after alpha-beta-depleted transplantation in children. Preparing the TCRbeta library involved the use of unique molecular identifiers. TCRdb redid the calling of the PCR reads with MiXCR, one entry per CDR3 protein. The sample lists hundreds of thousands of distinct CDR3 sequences, roughly 8.2% occurring once. Germline CDR1 is MDHEN and CDR2 is SYDVKM. The CDR3 spans 14 residues. Trimming took 8 bases from V and 1 from J; bases not matched to a gene: 7. This clonotype has at least ten counts. Specimen: PBMCs, mostly from graft donor cells, collected 180 days after TCRalphabeta/CD19-depleted stem cell transplant. This clonotype was sampled from a male patient aged 10 to 17 who had a stem cell transplant for acute lymphoblastic leukemia, so the T cells may come from the graft donor. The chain carries TRBV28 and TRBJ2-7; 8 bases match TRBD1. The DNA of the CDR3 is TGTGCCAGCGGGAGACAGGGGTATTCCTACGAGCAGTACTTC. Its translation: CASGRQGYSYEQYF.